The T cell receptor (beta chain) under discussion was sequenced for a study of T cells in Graves' hyperthyroidism and ophthalmopathy. This clonotype was counted a few times. Template material for amplifying TCR beta CDR3 regions consisted of RNA transcripts. First-round RT-PCR with HTBI primers amplified the TCR CDR3 region. TCRdb re-derived calls from the multiplex PCR reads in MiXCR, one entry per CDR3 protein. The sample records 300,000 to 350,000 distinct CDR3 sequences, around a sixth being singletons. Per germline, CDR1 SQVTM and CDR2 ANQGSEA. Trimming removed 1 base from V and 3 bases from J, with 15 bases in between. CDR3 size: 15 residues.

The sequencing input was blood. The rearrangement links TRBV29-1 to TRBJ1-2; D remains ambiguous. The sequence was obtained from a woman aged 45-60 years with Graves' hyperthyroidism. The CDR3: CSVEGKRGSHYGYTF. Here the CDR3 DNA reads TGCAGCGTTGAAGGGAAGCGGGGATCCCACTATGGCTACACCTTC.